Below are 22 T cell receptor beta chains sequenced from a single sample in a study of T cell responses to AZD1222 COVID-19 vaccine. Measured with immunoSEQ multiplex PCR; TCRdb has only the in-frame clones, and not every one. Of about 60,000 clones in the sample, more than 80% were seen once. Specimen: peripheral blood, collected on day 0 of MenACWY control vaccination. The source of these receptors is an adult in good health.

V and J are TRBV9 and TRBJ2-7; D is unclear. This CDR3 contains 13 residues. The V gene's germline CDR1 is SGDLS and CDR2 YYNGEE. V was shortened by 3 bases and J by 4 bases, with 11 bases between the two germline ends. The CDR3 loop reads CASSGISDYEQYF. Here the CDR3 DNA reads TGTGCCAGCAGCGGGATTTCGGATTACGAGCAGTACTTC.

The chain has TRBV5-8 and TRBJ2-3, with TRBD1 identical over 8 bases. Germline V gene lookup returns CDR1 SGHTS and CDR2 YDEGEE. The CDR3 loop spans 15 amino acids. V lost 4 bases and J lost 4; bases outside the gene matches: 8. CDR3 bases: TGTGCCAGCAGCCCGGGACAGGCGGTGCCAGATACGCAGTATTTT. It encodes CASSPGQAVPDTQYF.

This chain uses TRBV28 with TRBJ1-5; the D is unclear. Germline CDR1 and CDR2: MDHEN and SYDVKM. There are 13 residues in the CDR3. V was shortened by 5 bases and J by 2 bases, with 7 bases between the two germline ends. The CDR3 bases are TGTGCCAGCAGTGTCCTTCGCAATCAGCCCCAGCATTTT. This codes for CASSVLRNQPQHF.

V gene TRBV5-1 combines with J gene TRBJ2-1; 11 positions match TRBD2. CDR3 length: 15 residues. Germline trimming cut 3 bases from V and 6 bases from J; bases unmatched to any gene: 5. The V gene's germline CDR1 is SGHRS and CDR2 YFSETQ. The CDR3 DNA reads as TGCGCCAGCAGCTCAATAGCGGGAGGGACCAATGAGCAGTTCTTC. Translated: CASSSIAGGTNEQFF.

The V call is TRBV18, the J call TRBJ2-7; the D is unclear. The germline V and J ends were trimmed by 0 bases and 7 bases, with 13 bases remaining between them. Germline CDR1 KGHSH, CDR2 LQKENI. CDR3 length: 14 residues. CDR3 bases: TGTGCCAGCTCACCACCTTTAAGGGTCCGGGAGCAGTACTTC. This gives the protein CASSPPLRVREQYF. Supplemented by reference TRBV18 and TRBJ2-7, the full variable domain reads NAGVMQNPRHLVRRRGQEARLRCSPMKGHSHVYWYRQLPEEGLKFMVYLQKENIIDESGMPKERFSAEFPKEGPSILRIQQVVRGDSAAYFCASSPPLRVREQYFGPGTRLTVT.

The V call is TRBV7-9, the J call TRBJ2-3; 8 bases map to TRBD2. The germline V gene encodes CDR1 SEHNR and CDR2 FQNEAQ (reference sequence). Losses at the gene ends were 7 bases for V and 4 bases for J; bases not matched to a gene: 7. There are 14 residues in the CDR3. CDR3 loop: CASNPGGSADTQYF. DNA for the CDR3: TGTGCCAGCAACCCGGGGGGGAGCGCAGATACGCAGTATTTT.

CDR3 nucleotides: TGCGCCAGCAGCCCGGGACAGGGTGGCGCAGATACGCAGTATTTT. Its translation: CASSPGQGGADTQYF. The J gene is TRBJ2-3, the V gene TRBV5-1, with 9 positions matching TRBD1. J was trimmed by 4 bases and V by 4 bases; bases with no gene match: 7. Per the germline V gene, CDR1 is SGHRS and CDR2 is YFSETQ. CDR3 length: 15 amino acids.

This clone appeared a single time. The chain employs TRBV2 and TRBJ2-7, with 14 bases that match TRBD2. From germline, CDR1 is SNHLY and CDR2 FYNNEI. This CDR3 is built from 15 residues. J lost 3 bases, V lost 4 bases, and 2 bases had no gene match. The CDR3 loop reads CASSGGTSGSYEQYF. The CDR3 DNA reads as TGTGCCAGCAGTGGAGGGACTAGCGGGAGCTACGAGCAGTACTTC.

The rearrangement joins TRBV19 to TRBJ1-5; D possibly corresponds to TRBD1 (5 bases). V was pared by 6 bases and J by 9 bases, with 30 bases between. The CDR3 contains 18 residues. Germline V gene sequence: CDR1 LNHDA, CDR2 SQIVND (reference sequence). CDR3 bases: TGTGCCAGTAGCCTAAAGGGCCTCTCCGGGACGGATTCATGGCCCCAGCATTTT. It specifies CASSLKGLSGTDSWPQHF.

The chain is built from TRBV29-1 and TRBJ1-1, with D maybe TRBD1 (5 bases). V shed 3 bases and J shed 4 bases, with 12 bases lying between them. The CDR3 extends over 13 amino acids. Germline values: CDR1 SQVTM, CDR2 ANQGSEA. DNA of the CDR3: TGCAGCGTTGAGTTGGACACCGGCACTGAAGCTTTCTTT. The encoded protein is CSVELDTGTEAFF. Looking up the rest from reference TRBV29-1 and TRBJ1-1 gives the full variable domain: SAVISQKPSRDICQRGTSLTIQCQVDSQVTMMFWYRQQPGQSLTLIATANQGSEATYESGFVIDKFPISRPNLTFSTLTVSNMSPEDSSIYLCSVELDTGTEAFFGQGTRLTVV.

The chain combines TRBV27 with TRBJ1-2; possible D gene TRBD1, 5 bases. This CDR3 has 14 amino acids. The germline CDR1 and CDR2 sequences are MNHEY and SMNVEV (reference sequence). V was shortened by 4 bases and J by 8 bases, with 17 bases between the two germline ends. The CDR3 region is CASSSGAGLEGYTF. The CDR3 nucleotides are TGTGCCAGCAGTTCGGGTGCGGGGCTGGAGGGCTACACCTTC.

This chain connects TRBV19 to TRBJ2-2; possibly TRBD2 for D (6 bases). V was pared by 5 bases and J by 7 bases, with 11 bases between. The germline V gene encodes CDR1 LNHDA and CDR2 SQIVND (reference sequence). The CDR3 runs to 13 residues. The CDR3 region is CASSGPGVGELFF. The CDR3 nucleotides are TGTGCCAGTAGTGGTCCGGGAGTCGGGGAGCTGTTTTTT.

V and J are TRBV6-5 and TRBJ1-2; D unclear. The CDR3 covers 12 residues. Germline assignment: CDR1 MNHEY and CDR2 SVGAGI. V was clipped by 10 bases and J by 4 bases, with 13 bases between them. The CDR3 sequence: CATELATYGYTF. CDR3 nucleotides: TGTGCCACCGAGTTGGCCACCTATGGCTACACCTTC.

The J gene is TRBJ2-1, the V gene TRBV11-2; no reliable D call. The germline gives CDR1 SGHAT, CDR2 FQNNGV. The CDR3 loop spans 12 amino acids. V lost 0 bases to trimming and J lost 8 bases, with 5 bases between them. The CDR3 nucleotides read TGTGCCAGCAGCTTAGATATCGATGAGCAGTTCTTC. Amino acid sequence: CASSLDIDEQFF.

The V call is TRBV25-1, the J call TRBJ2-1; D possibly corresponds to TRBD2 (6 bases). The CDR3 is 15 residues long. In germline, CDR1 is MGHDK, CDR2 SYGVNS. Trimming shortened V by 1 base and J by 7 bases, and 14 bases separated the two germline ends. CDR3: CASSESGRAGNEQFF. The CDR3 DNA is TGTGCCAGCAGTGAATCCGGCAGGGCGGGGAATGAGCAGTTCTTC.

This clone was picked up one time. This chain links TRBV29-1 with TRBJ1-3; 7 nucleotides agree with TRBD1. Germline CDR1 is SQVTM and CDR2 is ANQGSEA. The CDR3 loop spans 14 amino acids. J gave up 2 bases and V 3 bases, and 4 bases lay outside the gene matches. CDR3 in DNA: TGCAGCGTTGAGACAGGGATGGCTGGAAACACCATATATTTT. Its protein is CSVETGMAGNTIYF. The whole variable domain, filled in from reference TRBV29-1 and TRBJ1-3, reads SAVISQKPSRDICQRGTSLTIQCQVDSQVTMMFWYRQQPGQSLTLIATANQGSEATYESGFVIDKFPISRPNLTFSTLTVSNMSPEDSSIYLCSVETGMAGNTIYFGEGSWLTVV.

This chain links TRBV10-2 with TRBJ1-1, with D maybe TRBD1 (5 bases). CDR1 and CDR2 from the germline V gene are WSHSY and SAAADI. This CDR3 region has 13 residues. The germline V and J ends were trimmed by 7 bases and 4 bases, with 13 bases remaining between them. The CDR3 spells CASKEGRVTEAFF. In DNA, the CDR3 is TGCGCCAGCAAAGAGGGGCGCGTCACTGAAGCTTTCTTT.

This clone was observed once. The chain is built from TRBV12-3 or TRBV12-4 and TRBJ2-5, with D perhaps matching TRBD2 (6 bases). CDR3 length: 13 amino acids. V was shortened by 6 bases and J by 5 bases, with 13 bases between the two germline ends. The CDR3 spells CASRPGTLETQYF. Written as DNA, the CDR3 is TGTGCCAGCAGACCCGGGACTTTGGAGACCCAGTACTTC.

The chain links TRBV4-2 to TRBJ2-2; TRBD1 is a possible D gene (5 bases). CDR1 and CDR2 from the germline V gene are LGHNA and YNFKEQ. This CDR3 region has 15 residues. Trimming pared 3 bases from V and 4 bases from J, leaving 12 bases between. The CDR3 protein is CASSHARVSTGELFF. CDR3 DNA: TGTGCCAGCAGCCACGCCAGGGTATCCACCGGGGAGCTGTTTTTT.

This chain connects TRBV5-1 to TRBJ2-3; TRBD2 agrees at 9 bases. Unmatched junction bases numbered 4, after V lost 0 bases and J lost 2 bases. Germline-derived CDR1 and CDR2 are SGHRS and YFSETQ. The CDR3 loop spans 16 amino acids. The CDR3 nucleotides read TGCGCCAGCAGCTTGGAAGCGGGAGGCCTCACAGATACGCAGTATTTT. Its translation is CASSLEAGGLTDTQYF.

J is TRBJ2-7 and V is TRBV28; TRBD2 matches at 9 bases. CDR1 MDHEN and CDR2 SYDVKM come from the germline V gene. The CDR3 has 14 amino acids. The J segment lost 7 bases and the V segment lost 7 bases, leaving 11 bases of the junction unmatched. The CDR3 nucleotides are TGTGCCAGCACTAGCGGCGGGAGGGCCGGGGAGCAGTACTTC. This encodes CASTSGGRAGEQYF. Full variable domain (remainder filled in from reference TRBV28 and TRBJ2-7): DVKVTQSSRYLVKRTGEKVFLECVQDMDHENMFWYRQDPGLGLRLIYFSYDVKMKEKGDIPEGYSVSREKKERFSLILESASTNQTSMYLCASTSGGRAGEQYFGPGTRLTVT.

This clone was observed a few times. V gene TRBV7-8 combines with J gene TRBJ1-5; D is ambiguous. The germline V and J ends were trimmed by 5 bases and 6 bases, with 14 bases remaining between them. CDR1 SGHVS and CDR2 FQNEAQ come from the germline V gene. This CDR3 is built from 14 residues. DNA for the CDR3: TGTGCCAGCAGCCCCGGCCGAGTCATTCAGCCCCAGCATTTT. Protein sequence: CASSPGRVIQPQHF.